The 5 T cell receptor beta chains presented below share a single source sample, sequenced in a study of T cell repertoires in cytomegalovirus infection. In TCRdb, the reads were re-called with MiXCR into one record per CDR3 protein. Found here are some 230,000 distinct CDR3 sequences, roughly 20% of them singletons; the top ten hold about 20%. Sample: CD8+ T cells from PBMCs. These receptors were taken from a human donor in good health (CMV status not recorded). Some clones in this sample may be carry-over from other donors' samples.

The chain has TRBV12-3 or TRBV12-4 and TRBJ1-1; the match to TRBD1 covers 7 bases. The CDR3 has 16 amino acids. The ends lost 3 bases at V and 1 base at J; junction bases unmatched: 8. CDR3 DNA: TGTGCCAGCAGTTTTACGTGGGACAGATCGAACACTGAAGCTTTCTTT. It yields the protein CASSFTWDRSNTEAFF.

The J gene is TRBJ2-1, the V gene TRBV7-9; tentative D call: TRBD1 (6 bases). CDR1 SEHNR and CDR2 FQNEAQ come from the germline V gene (reference sequence). The V gene lost 11 bases and the J gene lost 6 bases, with 11 bases spanning the gap. There are 11 residues in the CDR3. CDR3 loop: CAVRQVNEQFF. In nucleotides, the CDR3 is TGTGCCGTCCGACAGGTCAATGAGCAGTTCTTC.

This clonotype was seen many times. The chain employs TRBV27 and TRBJ2-2; D is unclear. CDR1 MNHEY and CDR2 SMNVEV come from the germline V gene (reference sequence). V lost 0 bases and J 3 bases, leaving 5 bases between the germline ends. The CDR3 extends over 14 amino acids. CDR3 nucleotides: TGTGCCAGCAGTTTATCCTATCACACCGGGGAGCTGTTTTTT. Protein sequence: CASSLSYHTGELFF.

J is TRBJ1-1 and V is TRBV15; unclear D gene. Germline assignment: CDR1 LNHNV and CDR2 YYDKDF (reference sequence). The CDR3 covers 16 residues. The V gene lost 1 base and the J gene lost 1 base, with 13 bases spanning the gap. CDR3 protein: CATSRGSSISNTEAFF. As DNA, the CDR3 is TGTGCCACCAGCAGAGGTTCTTCCATCTCGAACACTGAAGCTTTCTTT.

The V call is TRBV10-3, the J call TRBJ2-7, with TRBD1 matching over 9 bases. There are 15 residues in the CDR3. CDR1 is ENHRY, CDR2 SYGVKD, per germline. V lost 4 bases, J lost 4 bases, and 8 bases stayed unmatched. Written as DNA, the CDR3 is TGTGCCATCAGTGGAAAGGGACAGGGTCAATACGAGCAGTACTTC. Amino acid sequence: CAISGKGQGQYEQYF.